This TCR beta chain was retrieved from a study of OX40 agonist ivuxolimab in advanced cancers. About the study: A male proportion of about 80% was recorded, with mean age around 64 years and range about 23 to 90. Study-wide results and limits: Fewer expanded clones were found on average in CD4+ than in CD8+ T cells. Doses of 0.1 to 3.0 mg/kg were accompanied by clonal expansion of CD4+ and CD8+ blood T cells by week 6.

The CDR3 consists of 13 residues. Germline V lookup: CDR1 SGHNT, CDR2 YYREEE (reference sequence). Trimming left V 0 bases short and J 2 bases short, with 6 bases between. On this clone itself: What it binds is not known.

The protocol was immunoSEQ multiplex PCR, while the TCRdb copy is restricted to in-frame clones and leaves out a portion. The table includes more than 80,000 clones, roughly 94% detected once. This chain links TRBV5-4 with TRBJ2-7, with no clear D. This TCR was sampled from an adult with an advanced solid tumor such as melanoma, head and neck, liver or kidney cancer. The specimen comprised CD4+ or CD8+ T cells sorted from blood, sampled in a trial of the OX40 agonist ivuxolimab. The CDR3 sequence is CASSLDGAYEQYF. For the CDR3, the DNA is TGTGCCAGCAGCTTGGACGGAGCCTACGAGCAGTACTTC.